This T cell receptor (beta chain) was found in a study of blood T cell repertoires in COVID-19. Study information: Acute and convalescent COVID-19 specimens originated in the United States, Italy and Spain. T cells, B-cell-depleted T cells, or PBMCs provided the cDNA or gDNA that served as material.

In the study's own analysis: Amplification from reference gene primers served as the basis for estimated nucleated cell counts. Measured with immunoSEQ multiplex PCR; TCRdb has only the in-frame clones, and not every one. V, J and clone size are taken as reported in that table, and D and trimming were inferred from the DNA itself. The table lists 150,000 to 180,000 clones, 75% to 85% of them singletons. This CDR3 has 15 amino acids. Germline CDR1 is SGHTA and CDR2 is FQGNSA. V was cut by 5 bases and J by 3 bases, with 17 bases left in between. The V gene is TRBV7-2, the J gene TRBJ2-7; unclear D gene. This TCR came from a man aged 60-69 years with acute or convalescent COVID-19. Sequencing was done on a sample of peripheral blood. The CDR3 DNA follows: TGTGCCAGCAGCACCTCTACAGTGCAGAGCTACGAGCAGTACTTC. As protein: CASSTSTVQSYEQYF.